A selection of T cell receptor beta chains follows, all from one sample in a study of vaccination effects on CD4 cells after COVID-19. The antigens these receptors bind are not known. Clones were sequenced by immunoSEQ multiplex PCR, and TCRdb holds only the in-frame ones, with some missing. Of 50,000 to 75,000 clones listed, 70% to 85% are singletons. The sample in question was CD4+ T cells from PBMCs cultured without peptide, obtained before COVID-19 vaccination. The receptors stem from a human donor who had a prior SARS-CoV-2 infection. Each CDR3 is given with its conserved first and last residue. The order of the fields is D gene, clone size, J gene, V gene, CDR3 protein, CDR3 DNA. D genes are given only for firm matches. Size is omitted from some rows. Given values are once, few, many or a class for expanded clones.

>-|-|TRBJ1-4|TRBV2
CASSSDSLEGEKLFF
TGTGCCAGCAGTAGCGACAGCCTTGAGGGTGAAAAACTGTTTTTT
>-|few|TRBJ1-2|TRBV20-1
CSASADYGYTF
TGCAGTGCTTCAGCGGACTATGGCTACACCTTC
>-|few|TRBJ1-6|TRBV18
CASSPGGYNSPLHF
TGTGCCAGCTCACCAGGAGGATATAATTCACCCCTCCACTTT
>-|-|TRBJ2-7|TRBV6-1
CASSEGSPQGQFFYEQYF
TGTGCCAGCAGTGAGGGCAGCCCACAGGGCCAGTTCTTTTACGAGCAGTACTTC
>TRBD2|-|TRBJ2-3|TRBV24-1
CATETSGGSTQYF
TGTGCCACTGAGACTAGCGGGGGGAGTACGCAGTATTTT
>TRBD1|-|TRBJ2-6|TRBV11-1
CASSRDRAGANVLTF
TGTGCCAGCAGCCGTGACAGGGCTGGGGCCAACGTCCTGACTTTC
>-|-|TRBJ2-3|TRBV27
CASSLSRYRVQDTQYF
TGTGCCAGCAGTTTATCGCGGTACAGGGTTCAAGATACGCAGTATTTT
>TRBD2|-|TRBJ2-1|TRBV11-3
CASSPRVTSGQDNEQFF
TGTGCCAGCAGCCCGAGAGTGACTAGCGGGCAAGACAATGAGCAGTTCTTC
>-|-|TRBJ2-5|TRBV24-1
CATSGGALGYQETQYF
TGTGCCACCAGTGGAGGGGCGCTGGGATACCAAGAGACCCAGTACTTC
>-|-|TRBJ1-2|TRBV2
CASSAPDSDTFYGYTF
TGTGCCAGCAGCGCCCCGGACAGCGACACATTTTATGGCTACACCTTC
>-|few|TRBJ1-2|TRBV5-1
CASSDRTDCYTF
TGCGCCAGCAGCGACCGGACTGACTGCTACACCTTC
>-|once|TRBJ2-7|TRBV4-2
CASSQLNKGEGPQYF
TGTGCCAGCAGCCAATTGAATAAGGGCGAGGGTCCCCAGTACTTC
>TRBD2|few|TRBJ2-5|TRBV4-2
CASSLGVAGGGETQYF
TGTGCCAGCAGCCTTGGTGTAGCGGGGGGTGGGGAGACCCAGTACTTC
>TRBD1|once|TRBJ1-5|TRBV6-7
CASNKDRGAHSSNQPQHF
TGTGCCAGCAACAAGGACAGGGGGGCACACTCTAGCAATCAGCCCCAGCATTTT
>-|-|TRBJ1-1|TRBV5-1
CASSLFAGVNTEAFF
TGCGCCAGCAGCTTGTTCGCCGGAGTGAACACTGAAGCTTTCTTT
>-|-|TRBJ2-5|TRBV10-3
CAISDQEETQYF
TGTGCCATCAGTGATCAAGAAGAGACCCAGTACTTC
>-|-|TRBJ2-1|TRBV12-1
CASSSPLACNEQFF
TGTGCCAGCAGCTCGCCCCTAGCCTGCAATGAGCAGTTCTTC
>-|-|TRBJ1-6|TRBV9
CASSSHNNSPLHF
TGTGCCAGCAGCTCGCATAATAATTCACCCCTCCACTTT
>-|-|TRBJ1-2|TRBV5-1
CASSLVQGIGGYGYTF
TGCGCCAGCAGCTTGGTTCAGGGAATAGGGGGATATGGCTACACCTTC
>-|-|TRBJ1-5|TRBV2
CASSKDSNQPQHF
TGTGCCAGCAGTAAAGATAGCAATCAGCCCCAGCATTTT
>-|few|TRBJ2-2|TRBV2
CASSEPGELFF
TGTGCCAGCAGTGAACCCGGGGAGCTGTTTTTT
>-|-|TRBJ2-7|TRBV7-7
CASSRGGDLGDKQYF
TGTGCTAGCAGCAGAGGCGGGGATTTGGGGGACAAGCAGTACTTC
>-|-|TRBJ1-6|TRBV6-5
CASRPGRNNSPLHF
TGTGCCAGCAGACCGGGGCGGAATAATTCACCCCTCCACTTT
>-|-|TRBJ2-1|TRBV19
CASSIRGYNEQFF
TGTGCCAGTAGTATTAGAGGGTACAATGAGCAGTTCTTC
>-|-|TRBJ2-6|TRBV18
CASSPSLTSGANVLTF
TGTGCCAGCTCACCCAGCCTAACCTCTGGGGCCAACGTCCTGACTTTC
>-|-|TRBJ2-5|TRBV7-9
CASHQPGQETQYF
TGTGCCAGCCACCAGCCTGGCCAAGAGACCCAGTACTTC
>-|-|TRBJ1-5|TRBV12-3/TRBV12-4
CASTRDSNQPQHF
TGTGCCAGCACCCGGGACAGCAATCAGCCCCAGCATTTT
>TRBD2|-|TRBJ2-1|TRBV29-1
CSVGGRENEQFF
TGCAGCGTGGGCGGGAGAGAGAATGAGCAGTTCTTC
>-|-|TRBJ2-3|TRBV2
CASSGPSTDTQYF
TGTGCCAGCAGCGGGCCAAGCACAGATACGCAGTATTTT
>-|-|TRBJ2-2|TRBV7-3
CASSYQHTGELFF
TGTGCCAGCAGCTACCAGCACACCGGGGAGCTGTTTTTT
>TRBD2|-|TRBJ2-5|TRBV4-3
CASSLGLAGVETQYF
TGCGCCAGCAGCCTGGGACTAGCGGGAGTGGAGACCCAGTACTTC
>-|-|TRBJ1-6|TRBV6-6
CASSYSASSYNSPLHF
TGTGCCAGCAGTTACTCGGCGAGCTCCTATAATTCACCCCTCCACTTT
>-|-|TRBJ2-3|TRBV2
CASSEFVGITDTQYF
TGTGCCAGCAGTGAATTTGTGGGGATCACAGATACGCAGTATTTT
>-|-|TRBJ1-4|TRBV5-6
CASSLAGFGDEKLFF
TGTGCCAGCAGCTTGGCCGGGTTTGGCGATGAAAAACTGTTTTTT
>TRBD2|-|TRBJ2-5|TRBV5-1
CASSFAGERETQYF
TGCGCCAGCAGCTTCGCGGGAGAGCGGGAGACCCAGTACTTC
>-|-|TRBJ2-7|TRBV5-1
CASSLGGTFSYEQYF
TGCGCCAGCAGCTTGGGAGGGACATTTTCCTACGAGCAGTACTTC
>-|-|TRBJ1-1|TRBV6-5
CASSYSLQYNTEAFF
TGTGCCAGCAGTTACTCCTTACAGTACAACACTGAAGCTTTCTTT